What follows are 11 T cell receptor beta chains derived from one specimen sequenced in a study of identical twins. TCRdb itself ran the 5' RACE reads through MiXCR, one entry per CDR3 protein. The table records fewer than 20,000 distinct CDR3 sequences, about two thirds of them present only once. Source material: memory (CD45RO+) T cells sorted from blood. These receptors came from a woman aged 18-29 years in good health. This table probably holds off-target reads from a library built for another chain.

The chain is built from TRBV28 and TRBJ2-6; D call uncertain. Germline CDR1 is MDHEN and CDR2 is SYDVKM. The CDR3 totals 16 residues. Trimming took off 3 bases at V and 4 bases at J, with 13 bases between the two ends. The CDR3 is CASSFSGVSGANVLTF. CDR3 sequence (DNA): TGTGCCAGCAGTTTCTCTGGGGTATCCGGGGCCAACGTCCTGACTTTC.

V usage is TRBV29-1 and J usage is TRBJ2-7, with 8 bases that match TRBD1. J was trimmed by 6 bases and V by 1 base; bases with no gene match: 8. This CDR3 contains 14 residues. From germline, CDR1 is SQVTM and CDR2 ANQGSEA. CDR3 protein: CSVEASGQAAEQYF. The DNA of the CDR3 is TGCAGCGTTGAAGCTTCGGGACAGGCTGCCGAGCAGTACTTC.

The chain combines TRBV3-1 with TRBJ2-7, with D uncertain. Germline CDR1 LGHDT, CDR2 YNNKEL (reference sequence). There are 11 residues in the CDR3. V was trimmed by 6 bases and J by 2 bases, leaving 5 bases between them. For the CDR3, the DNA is TGTGCCAGCAGTCGGACCTACGAGCAGTACTTC. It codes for CASSRTYEQYF.

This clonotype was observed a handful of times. CDR3: CATSRGSRFGSEQFF. CDR3 DNA sequence: TGTGCCACCAGCAGAGGTAGCCGTTTTGGGTCTGAGCAGTTCTTC. The chain combines TRBV15 with TRBJ2-1; D remains unclear. The V gene lost 1 base and the J gene lost 9 bases, with 16 bases spanning the gap. CDR3 size: 15 residues. Germline assignment: CDR1 LNHNV and CDR2 YYDKDF (reference sequence).

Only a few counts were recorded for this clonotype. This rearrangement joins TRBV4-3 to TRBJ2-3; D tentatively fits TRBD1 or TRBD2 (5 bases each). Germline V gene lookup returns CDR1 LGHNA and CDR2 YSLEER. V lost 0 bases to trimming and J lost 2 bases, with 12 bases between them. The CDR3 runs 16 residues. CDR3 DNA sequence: TGCGCCAGCAGCCAAGATTTGGGGGACGACACAGATACGCAGTATTTT. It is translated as CASSQDLGDDTDTQYF.

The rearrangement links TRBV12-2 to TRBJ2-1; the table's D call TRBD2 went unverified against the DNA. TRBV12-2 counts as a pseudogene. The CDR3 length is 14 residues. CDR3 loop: CARGGSGFRNEQFF. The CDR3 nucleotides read TGTGCACGGGGCGGTAGCGGGTTTCGAAATGAGCAGTTCTTC.

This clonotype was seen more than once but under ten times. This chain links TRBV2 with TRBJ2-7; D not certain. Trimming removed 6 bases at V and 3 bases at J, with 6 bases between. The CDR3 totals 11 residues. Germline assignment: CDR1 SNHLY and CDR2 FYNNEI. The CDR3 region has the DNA TGTGCCAGCAGCCTTTACTACGAGCAGTACTTC. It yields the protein CASSLYYEQYF.

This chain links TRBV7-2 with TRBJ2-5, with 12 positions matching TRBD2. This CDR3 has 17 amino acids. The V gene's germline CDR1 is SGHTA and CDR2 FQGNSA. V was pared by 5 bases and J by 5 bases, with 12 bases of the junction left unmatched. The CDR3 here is CASSLWLAGGDRETQYF. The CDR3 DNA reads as TGTGCCAGCAGCCTCTGGCTAGCGGGAGGGGATAGGGAGACCCAGTACTTC.

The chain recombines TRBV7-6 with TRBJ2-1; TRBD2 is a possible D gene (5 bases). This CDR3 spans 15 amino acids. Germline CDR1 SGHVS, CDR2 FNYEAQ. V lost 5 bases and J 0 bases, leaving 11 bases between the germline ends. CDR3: CASSPQRISYNEQFF. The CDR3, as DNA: TGTGCCAGCAGCCCCCAGCGGATCTCCTACAATGAGCAGTTCTTC.

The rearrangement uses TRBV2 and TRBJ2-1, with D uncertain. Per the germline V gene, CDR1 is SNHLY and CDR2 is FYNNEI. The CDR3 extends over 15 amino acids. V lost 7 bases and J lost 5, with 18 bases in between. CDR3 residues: CASIQTGSSDNEQFF. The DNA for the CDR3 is TGTGCCAGCATTCAGACCGGGTCCAGCGACAATGAGCAGTTCTTC.

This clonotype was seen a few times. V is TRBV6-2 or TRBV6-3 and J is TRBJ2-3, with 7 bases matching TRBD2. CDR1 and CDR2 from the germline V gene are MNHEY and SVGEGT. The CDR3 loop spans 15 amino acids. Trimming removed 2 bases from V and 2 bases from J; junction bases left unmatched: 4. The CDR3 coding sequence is TGTGCCAGCAGTTACGGTGGGACTACCACAGATACGCAGTATTTT. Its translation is CASSYGGTTTDTQYF.